This T cell receptor (beta chain) was observed in a study of blood T cell repertoires in COVID-19. Overall study context: The United States, Italy and Spain supplied acute and convalescent COVID-19 samples. Nucleic acid was either cDNA or gDNA, and it came from T cells, B-cell-depleted T cells, or PBMCs.

V lost 3 bases, J lost 4 bases, and 4 bases stayed unmatched. The CDR3 consists of 14 residues. From germline, CDR1 is LGHDT and CDR2 YNNKEL (reference sequence). This clone has a single count. Source study methods: Reference gene primer amplification in the assay estimated nucleated cell counts. Method: immunoSEQ multiplex PCR; TCRdb's copy keeps in-frame clones and lacks some. That table gives V, J and clone size, and the DNA gave D and trimming. This sample has approximately 61,000 clones, with around 86% found just once. This clonotype originated in a human donor in a cohort sampled during active COVID-19. Material: peripheral blood. The chain uses TRBV3-1 (or the pseudogene TRBV3-2) and TRBJ2-7; 9 bases agree with TRBD1. CDR3 sequence: CASSQEDRGYEQYF. As DNA, the CDR3 is TGTGCCAGCAGCCAGGAGGACAGGGGATACGAGCAGTACTTC.